Given below is one T cell receptor (beta chain) in context. No antigen is known for it. TCRdb independently ran MiXCR on the 5' RACE reads; one entry per CDR3 protein. The repertoire consists of 300,000 or so distinct CDR3 sequences, with over 10% occurring once and the leading ten covering 0.4% to 0.65%. The data stem from a study of T cells after yellow fever vaccination. Overall study results and limits: Researchers cautioned that FACS-sorted repertoires could harbor abundant clonotypes contaminating from the bulk population. Only a minor proportion of clonotypes was detected across both CD4 and CD8 compartments. The booster saw the reappearance of most primary-vaccination clones (approximately 97% CD4, around 88% CD8). Although the secondary response was weaker, it peaked faster, at day 5 versus 15.

The sequence was collected from a man younger than 40 who received the YFV17D yellow fever vaccine. The input for sequencing was CD4+ T cells sorted from PBMCs, taken 45 days after the yellow fever booster vaccination.

The CDR3 DNA follows: TGCGCCAGCAGGTACAACTCCTACAATGAGCAGTTCTTC. Amino acids: CASRYNSYNEQFF. The rearrangement links TRBV5-1 to TRBJ2-1; D remains ambiguous. V was pared by 5 bases and J by 0 bases, with 6 bases between. The CDR3 consists of 13 residues. The V gene's germline CDR1 is SGHRS and CDR2 YFSETQ.